These 14 T cell receptor beta chains were sequenced from one sample in a study of OX40 agonist ivuxolimab in advanced cancers. TCRdb's table, derived via immunoSEQ multiplex PCR, lists solely in-frame clones and lacks some. The profile shows approximately 39,000 clones, roughly nine tenths of them singletons. The sample was CD4+ or CD8+ T cells sorted from blood, taken in a trial of the OX40 agonist ivuxolimab. Source of these receptors: an adult with an advanced solid tumor such as melanoma, head and neck, liver or kidney cancer.

The V gene is TRBV4-2, the J gene TRBJ2-3, with 9 bases that match TRBD2. CDR1 LGHNA and CDR2 YNFKEQ come from the germline V gene. The CDR3 contains 17 residues. J lost 3 bases, V lost 1 base, and 8 bases had no gene match. CDR3 nucleotides: TGTGCCAGCAGCCAAGGGGCGGGGGGGCCGTCAACAGATACGCAGTATTTT. Translation gives CASSQGAGGPSTDTQYF.

This rearrangement joins TRBV28 to TRBJ2-7; 11 bases are shared with TRBD1. Germline CDR1 MDHEN, CDR2 SYDVKM. CDR3 length: 14 residues. V lost 5 bases to trimming and J lost 2 bases; unmatched junction nucleotides: 2. The CDR3 DNA sequence: TGTGCCAGCAGTAGGGGACAGGGGGCCTACGAGCAGTACTTC. Its translation is CASSRGQGAYEQYF.

The chain couples TRBV28 to TRBJ1-5; D gene unclear. The CDR3 contains 17 residues. Germline-derived CDR1 and CDR2 are MDHEN and SYDVKM. Between the trimmed V and J ends, which lost 1 base and 5 bases, there was a span of 18 bases. The CDR3 DNA is TGTGCCAGCAGTTTATCCCAGAATCTGGGCAGTCATCAGCCCCAGCATTTT. It translates to CASSLSQNLGSHQPQHF. Filled out from reference TRBV28 and TRBJ1-5, the complete variable domain reads DVKVTQSSRYLVKRTGEKVFLECVQDMDHENMFWYRQDPGLGLRLIYFSYDVKMKEKGDIPEGYSVSREKKERFSLILESASTNQTSMYLCASSLSQNLGSHQPQHFGDGTRLSIL.

The chain is built from TRBV19 and TRBJ1-1; TRBD1 agrees at 7 bases. The CDR3 runs 15 residues. V lost 4 bases to trimming and J lost 1 base; unmatched junction nucleotides: 6. Germline V gene lookup returns CDR1 LNHDA and CDR2 SQIVND (reference sequence). CDR3 coding DNA: TGTGCCAGTAGTACCCCGGGACAGAAGAACACTGAAGCTTTCTTT. Its translation is CASSTPGQKNTEAFF.

This clone showed up just a few times. One end of the junction does not line up with germline, which may come from a read error. The chain couples TRBV4-1 to TRBJ1-6; D gene uncertain. The CDR3 covers 14 residues. Germline V lookup: CDR1 MGHRA, CDR2 YSYEKL. In DNA, the CDR3 is TGCGCCAGCAGACAAGATCAGCTTAATTCACCCCTCCACTTT. The encoded protein is CASRQDQLNSPLHF.

This sequence joins TRBV19 and TRBJ1-5, with TRBD1 matching over 7 bases. Germline loops: CDR1 LNHDA, CDR2 SQIVND (reference sequence). After removal of 2 bases from V and 6 bases from J, the junction contained 4 bases not matched to a gene. The CDR3 is 14 amino acids. The CDR3 spells CASSILGGSQPQHF. The CDR3, as DNA: TGTGCCAGTAGTATATTAGGGGGCAGTCAGCCCCAGCATTTT.

The V gene is TRBV6-5, the J gene TRBJ2-2, with D possibly being TRBD1 or TRBD2 (6 bases each). Germline-derived CDR1 and CDR2 are MNHEY and SVGAGI. This CDR3 region has 13 residues. V was shortened by 7 bases and J by 5 bases, with 11 bases between the two germline ends. Here the CDR3 DNA reads TGTGCCAGCACGGACAGCGGGACCGGGGAGCTGTTTTTT. It encodes CASTDSGTGELFF.

A single count supports this clone. This sequence joins TRBV19 and TRBJ2-7, with a tentative D call TRBD1 (6 bases). The V end was cut by 1 base, the J end by 4 bases, with 11 bases between. CDR1 and CDR2 (germline): LNHDA, SQIVND (reference sequence). The CDR3 has 14 residues. The CDR3: CASSIGGRGYEQYF. CDR3 coding DNA: TGTGCCAGTAGTATAGGCGGCAGGGGATACGAGCAGTACTTC.

The CDR3 region is CASSPLTNPLEQYF. The CDR3 DNA sequence: TGTGCCAGCTCACCACTAACAAACCCCCTCGAGCAGTACTTC. V and J are TRBV18 and TRBJ2-7; D uncertain. Germline CDR1 and CDR2: KGHSH and LQKENI. This CDR3 comprises 14 residues. V lost 1 base to trimming and J lost 6 bases, with 13 bases between them.

This chain joins TRBV15 and TRBJ2-3, with TRBD1 as a possible D gene (7 bases). This CDR3 has 15 residues. Germline-derived CDR1 and CDR2 are LNHNV and YYDKDF (reference sequence). The CDR3 DNA reads as TGTGCGGGACAGTTGACAAAGCGGGGCACAGATACGCAGTATTTT. Translated: CAGQLTKRGTDTQYF.

The chain joins TRBV29-1 to TRBJ2-7, with D possibly being TRBD1 (6 bases). Per the germline V gene, CDR1 is SQVTM and CDR2 is ANQGSEA. This CDR3 is built from 13 residues. Trimming removed 5 bases at V and 1 base at J, with 12 bases between. CDR3 in DNA: TGCAGCGTTCATCTTACAGGGTCCTACGAGCAGTACTTC. As protein: CSVHLTGSYEQYF.

CDR3 nucleotide sequence: TGTGCCAGCAGCTACCCAAGGGGGGATGGGAATTCACCCCTCCACTTT. Protein sequence: CASSYPRGDGNSPLHF. The rearrangement uses TRBV7-9 and TRBJ1-6, with a weak D call TRBD1 (6 bases). The ends were cut back, 4 bases at V and 7 bases at J, with 17 bases in the middle. CDR1 and CDR2 from the germline V gene are SEHNR and FQNEAQ (reference sequence). CDR3 size: 16 residues. Variable domain in full (rest from reference TRBV7-9 and TRBJ1-6): DTGVSQNPRHKITKRGQNVTFRCDPISEHNRLYWYRQTLGQGPEFLTYFQNEAQLEKSRLLSDRFSAERPKGSFSTLEIQRTEQGDSAMYLCASSYPRGDGNSPLHFGNGTRLTVT.

The chain combines TRBV21-1 with TRBJ1-4; TRBD1 reflects the table's D call only, with no check against the DNA. TRBV21-1 is a listed pseudogene. This CDR3 contains 16 residues. Here the CDR3 reads CASSKVGTGGVEKLFF. The DNA for the CDR3 is TGTGCCAGCAGCAAAGTTGGGACAGGGGGCGTTGAAAAACTGTTTTTT.

The genes are TRBV29-1 and TRBJ2-7, with 12 bases that match TRBD2. Per the germline V gene, CDR1 is SQVTM and CDR2 is ANQGSEA. The CDR3 extends over 14 amino acids. V shed 6 bases and J 4 bases; nucleotides not matched to a gene: 7. Written as DNA, the CDR3 is TGCAGCGTAATACAACTAGCGGGGGGATACGAGCAGTACTTC. It specifies CSVIQLAGGYEQYF.